The rows below give T cell receptor beta chains drawn from one sample of a study of T cell changes during pregnancy in multiple sclerosis. TCRdb keeps only in-frame clones here, not all; method: immunoSEQ multiplex PCR. The repertoire holds roughly 35,000 clones, with about nine tenths as singletons. The sample in question was CD8+ T cells from peripheral blood mononuclear cells, obtained before pregnancy. These TCRs come from a female donor with multiple sclerosis, enrolled in a pregnancy study. Each CDR3 is given with its conserved first and last residue. Fields, in order: CDR3 protein, CDR3 DNA, J gene, V gene, clone size, D gene. The D gene is left open where the match is weak. Size values are once, few and many counts, or a class for expanded clones, and some rows have none.

CDR3aa: CASSHRVSYEQYF
CDR3nt: TGTGCCAGTAGTCACAGGGTCTCCTACGAGCAGTACTTC
j_gene: TRBJ2-7
v_gene: TRBV19
abundance: -
d_gene: -

CDR3aa: CASSTGGIYSNQPQHF
CDR3nt: TGTGCCAGCAGTACAGGGGGCATCTATAGCAATCAGCCCCAGCATTTT
j_gene: TRBJ1-5
v_gene: TRBV28
abundance: -
d_gene: TRBD1

CDR3aa: CASSYSLSADQETQYF
CDR3nt: TGCGCCAGCAGTTACAGCCTTAGCGCGGATCAAGAGACCCAGTACTTC
j_gene: TRBJ2-5
v_gene: TRBV10-2
abundance: -
d_gene: -

CDR3aa: CASSRSYSNQPQHF
CDR3nt: TGTGCCAGCAGCCGGTCATATAGCAATCAGCCCCAGCATTTT
j_gene: TRBJ1-5
v_gene: TRBV27
abundance: -
d_gene: -

CDR3aa: CASSHAHTVTGPIPYEQYF
CDR3nt: TGCGCCAGCAGCCACGCCCATACCGTCACAGGGCCGATACCCTACGAGCAGTACTTC
j_gene: TRBJ2-7
v_gene: TRBV4-1
abundance: -
d_gene: -

CDR3aa: CASSSLTHSTDTQYF
CDR3nt: TGTGCCAGCAGTTCACTCACCCACAGCACAGATACGCAGTATTTT
j_gene: TRBJ2-3
v_gene: TRBV27
abundance: -
d_gene: -

CDR3aa: CASSHGQGPTDTQYF
CDR3nt: TGTGCCAGCAGCCATGGACAGGGGCCCACAGATACGCAGTATTTT
j_gene: TRBJ2-3
v_gene: TRBV13
abundance: -
d_gene: TRBD1

CDR3aa: CASSLIWTGRDEQYF
CDR3nt: TGTGCCAGCAGCTTAATCTGGACAGGGCGCGACGAGCAGTACTTC
j_gene: TRBJ2-7
v_gene: TRBV7-9
abundance: -
d_gene: TRBD1

CDR3aa: CASSRGGSYNEQFF
CDR3nt: TGTGCCAGCAGCCGGGGGGGGTCCTACAATGAGCAGTTCTTC
j_gene: TRBJ2-1
v_gene: TRBV27
abundance: once
d_gene: TRBD2

CDR3aa: CASQDLARDYGYTF
CDR3nt: TGTGCCTCCCAAGATCTGGCGCGGGACTATGGCTACACCTTC
j_gene: TRBJ1-2
v_gene: TRBV30
abundance: once
d_gene: -

CDR3aa: CASSSLQMGLAGSYEQYF
CDR3nt: TGTGCCAGCAGTTCCCTTCAGATGGGACTAGCGGGCTCCTACGAGCAGTACTTC
j_gene: TRBJ2-7
v_gene: TRBV27
abundance: -
d_gene: TRBD2

CDR3aa: CASSQSTRNQPQHF
CDR3nt: TGCGCCAGCAGCCAAAGTACACGCAATCAGCCCCAGCATTTT
j_gene: TRBJ1-5
v_gene: TRBV4-1
abundance: -
d_gene: -

CDR3aa: CASSFGQGTNQPQHF
CDR3nt: TGTGCCAGCAGCTTTGGACAGGGCACCAATCAGCCCCAGCATTTT
j_gene: TRBJ1-5
v_gene: TRBV5-4
abundance: -
d_gene: TRBD1

CDR3aa: CSVEGRWDNGYTF
CDR3nt: TGCAGCGTTGAGGGGAGGTGGGATAATGGCTACACCTTC
j_gene: TRBJ1-2
v_gene: TRBV29-1
abundance: -
d_gene: -

CDR3aa: CASSFRTGELFF
CDR3nt: TGTGCCAGCAGCTTCCGGACCGGGGAGCTGTTTTTT
j_gene: TRBJ2-2
v_gene: TRBV13
abundance: -
d_gene: -

CDR3aa: CASSEEGGHIQYF
CDR3nt: TGTGCCAGCAGCGAGGAGGGTGGGCACATTCAGTACTTC
j_gene: TRBJ2-4
v_gene: TRBV9
abundance: -
d_gene: -

CDR3aa: CASSWTGGGIYEQYF
CDR3nt: TGTGCCAGCAGTTGGACAGGGGGGGGGATCTACGAGCAGTACTTC
j_gene: TRBJ2-7
v_gene: TRBV2
abundance: -
d_gene: TRBD1

CDR3aa: CASSLLGDTEAFF
CDR3nt: TGTGCCAGCAGCTTACTGGGAGACACTGAAGCTTTCTTT
j_gene: TRBJ1-1
v_gene: TRBV7-9
abundance: few
d_gene: -

CDR3aa: CSVETGQSTDTQYF
CDR3nt: TGCAGCGTGGAAACGGGACAGAGCACAGATACGCAGTATTTT
j_gene: TRBJ2-3
v_gene: TRBV29-1
abundance: -
d_gene: TRBD1

CDR3aa: CASSPPGGLASGYTF
CDR3nt: TGTGCCAGCAGCCCCCCTGGAGGGTTGGCTAGTGGCTACACCTTC
j_gene: TRBJ1-2
v_gene: TRBV7-9
abundance: -
d_gene: -

CDR3aa: CASREGLFSTEAFF
CDR3nt: TGTGCCAGTAGGGAGGGACTTTTTTCAACTGAAGCTTTCTTT
j_gene: TRBJ1-1
v_gene: TRBV19
abundance: -
d_gene: -

CDR3aa: CASTLNDGTFYEQYF
CDR3nt: TGTGCCAGCACCCTTAACGACGGGACTTTCTACGAGCAGTACTTC
j_gene: TRBJ2-7
v_gene: TRBV7-9
abundance: -
d_gene: -

CDR3aa: CASSEYRGPYGYTF
CDR3nt: TGTGCCAGCAGTGAATACAGGGGGCCCTATGGCTACACCTTC
j_gene: TRBJ1-2
v_gene: TRBV2
abundance: -
d_gene: TRBD1

CDR3aa: CAWSAQETAYGYTF
CDR3nt: TGTGCCTGGAGCGCCCAGGAGACAGCCTATGGCTACACCTTC
j_gene: TRBJ1-2
v_gene: TRBV30
abundance: -
d_gene: -